This T cell receptor beta chain originates from a study of cytomegalovirus exposure and HLA in healthy donors. This clone was detected a few times. Its antigen is not known. 13 Jbeta primers and 60 Vbeta primers were used for the PCR. TCRdb keeps only in-frame clones here, not all; method: immunoSEQ multiplex PCR. This repertoire shows tens of thousands of clones, 9.5% to 13% found once; its top ten account for approximately 25%. CDR1 SGDLS and CDR2 YYNGEE come from the germline V gene. The ends were cut back, 0 bases at V and 7 bases at J, with 14 bases in the middle. This CDR3 spans 15 amino acids. Regarding the study as a whole: TCR beta sequences reportedly predicted most subjects' HLA-A and HLA-B alleles accurately. Rarity marked most TCR sequences, yet some public TCRs occurred in many donors.

The origin of this receptor is a man in his 60s in good health and CMV-seropositive. The source material was PBMCs. The chain recombines TRBV9 with TRBJ2-1; D might be TRBD2 (5 bases). The chain's CDR3 is CASSVGGGYGNEQFF. The CDR3 coding sequence is TGTGCCAGCAGCGTAGGCGGCGGGTACGGGAATGAGCAGTTCTTC.